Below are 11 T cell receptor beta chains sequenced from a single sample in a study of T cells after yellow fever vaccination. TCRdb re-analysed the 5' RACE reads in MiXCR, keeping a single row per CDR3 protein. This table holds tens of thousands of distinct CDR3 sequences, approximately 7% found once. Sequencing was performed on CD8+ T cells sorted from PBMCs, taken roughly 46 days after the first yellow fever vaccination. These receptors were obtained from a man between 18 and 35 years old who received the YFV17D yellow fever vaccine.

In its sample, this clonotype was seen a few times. This chain's CDR3 is CASGGQIYYGYTF. The CDR3 DNA reads TGTGCTAGTGGCGGACAGATATACTATGGCTACACCTTC. This chain links TRBV12-5 with TRBJ1-2, with D possibly matching TRBD1 (6 bases). Germline values: CDR1 LGHNT, CDR2 FRNRAP. Trimming took off 6 bases at V and 3 bases at J, with 11 bases between the two ends. The CDR3 is 13 amino acids.

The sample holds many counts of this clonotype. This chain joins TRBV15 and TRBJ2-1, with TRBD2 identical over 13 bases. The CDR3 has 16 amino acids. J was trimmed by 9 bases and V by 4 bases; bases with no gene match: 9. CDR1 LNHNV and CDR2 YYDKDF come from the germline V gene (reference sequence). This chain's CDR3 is CATSITSGGGRGEQFF. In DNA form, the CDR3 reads TGTGCCACCAGCATCACTAGCGGGGGGGGCCGGGGTGAGCAGTTCTTC.

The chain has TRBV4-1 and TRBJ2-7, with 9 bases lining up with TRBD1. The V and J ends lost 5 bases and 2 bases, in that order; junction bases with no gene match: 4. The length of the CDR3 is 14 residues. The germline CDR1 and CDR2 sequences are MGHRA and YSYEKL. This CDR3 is CASSLGDRAYEQYF. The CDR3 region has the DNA TGCGCCAGCAGCTTGGGGGACAGGGCCTACGAGCAGTACTTC.

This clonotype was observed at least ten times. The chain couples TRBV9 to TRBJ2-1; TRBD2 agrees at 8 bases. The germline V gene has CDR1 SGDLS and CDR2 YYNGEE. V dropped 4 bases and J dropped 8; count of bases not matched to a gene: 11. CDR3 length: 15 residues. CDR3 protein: CASSPRPGGAHEQFF. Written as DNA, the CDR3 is TGTGCCAGCAGCCCCAGACCCGGGGGGGCCCATGAGCAGTTCTTC.

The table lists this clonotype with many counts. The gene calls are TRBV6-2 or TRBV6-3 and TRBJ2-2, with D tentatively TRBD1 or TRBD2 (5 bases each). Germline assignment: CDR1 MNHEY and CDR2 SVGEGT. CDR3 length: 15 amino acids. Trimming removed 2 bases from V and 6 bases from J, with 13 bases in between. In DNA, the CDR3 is TGTGCCAGCAGTTACGTGGGGGAAGGAGCCGGGGAGCTGTTTTTT. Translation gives CASSYVGEGAGELFF.

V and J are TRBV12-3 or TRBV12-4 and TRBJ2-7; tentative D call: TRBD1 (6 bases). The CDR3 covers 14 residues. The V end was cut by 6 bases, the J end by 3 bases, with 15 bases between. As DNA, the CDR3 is TGTGCCAGCAGCCCCGACAGGACGCTCTACGAGCAGTACTTC. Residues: CASSPDRTLYEQYF.

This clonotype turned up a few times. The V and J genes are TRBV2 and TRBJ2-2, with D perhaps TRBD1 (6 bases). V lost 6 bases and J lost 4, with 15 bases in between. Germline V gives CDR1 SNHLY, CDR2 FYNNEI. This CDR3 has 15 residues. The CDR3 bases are TGTGCCAGCAGATTTACAGGGTCGACCACCGGGGAGCTGTTTTTT. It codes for CASRFTGSTTGELFF. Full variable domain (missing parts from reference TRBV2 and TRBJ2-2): EPEVTQTPSHQVTQMGQEVILRCVPISNHLYFYWYRQILGQKVEFLVSFYNNEISEKSEIFDDQFSVERPDGSNFTLKIRSTKLEDSAMYFCASRFTGSTTGELFFGEGSRLTVL.

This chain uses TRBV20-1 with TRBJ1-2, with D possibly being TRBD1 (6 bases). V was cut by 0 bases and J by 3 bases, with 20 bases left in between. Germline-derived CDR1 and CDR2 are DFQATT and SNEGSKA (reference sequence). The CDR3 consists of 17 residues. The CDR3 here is CSARDPLQGLGDYGYTF. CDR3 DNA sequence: TGCAGTGCTAGAGACCCACTACAGGGACTGGGAGACTATGGCTACACCTTC.

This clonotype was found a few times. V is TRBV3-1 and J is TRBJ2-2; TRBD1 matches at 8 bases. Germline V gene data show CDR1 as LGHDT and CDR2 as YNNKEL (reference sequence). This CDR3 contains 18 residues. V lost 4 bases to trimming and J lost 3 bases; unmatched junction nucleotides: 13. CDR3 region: CASSPINSGGVDTGELFF. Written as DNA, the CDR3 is TGTGCCAGCAGCCCCATTAACTCAGGGGGCGTCGACACCGGGGAGCTGTTTTTT.

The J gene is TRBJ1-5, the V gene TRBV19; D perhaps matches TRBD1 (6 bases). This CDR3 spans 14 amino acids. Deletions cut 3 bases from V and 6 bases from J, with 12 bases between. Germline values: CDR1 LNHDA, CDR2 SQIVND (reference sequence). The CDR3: CASSILTGPQPQHF. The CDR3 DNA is TGTGCCAGTAGTATCCTAACAGGGCCTCAGCCCCAGCATTTT.

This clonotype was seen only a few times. The CDR3: CATSVSVMGSTIYNEQFF. CDR3 coding DNA: TGTGCCACCAGTGTTAGTGTAATGGGGTCCACCATCTACAATGAGCAGTTCTTC. The chain couples TRBV24-1 to TRBJ2-1; no reliable D call. The germline CDR1 and CDR2 sequences are KGHDR and SFDVKD. Trimming shortened V by 5 bases and J by 3 bases, and 22 bases separated the two germline ends. There are 18 residues in the CDR3.